The source of this TCR beta chain is a study of blood T cell repertoires in COVID-19. Study-level information: Nucleic acid was either cDNA or gDNA, and it came from T cells, B-cell-depleted T cells, or PBMCs.

Trimming stripped 1 base from V and 6 bases from J, with 8 bases between. CDR3 length: 13 amino acids. Germline V CDR1 and CDR2: LNHNV, YYDKDF (reference sequence). Only in-frame clones appear in the TCRdb table, and some are missing; sequencing was by immunoSEQ multiplex PCR. The sample carries 130,000 or so clones, over 70% recorded once. J is TRBJ2-3 and V is TRBV15, with D perhaps TRBD2 (5 bases). The sequence was collected from a man aged 45 to 65 with active COVID-19. The specimen was peripheral blood. The CDR3 sequence: CATSRGSGDTQYF. The CDR3 region has the DNA TGTGCCACCAGCAGAGGGTCGGGGGATACGCAGTATTTT.